This T cell receptor beta chain stems from a study of spatial heterogeneity in lung cancer. General observations from the study: Counts of expanded alpha and beta TCRs within tumors tracked the tumor nonsynonymous mutation count.

TCRdb recomputed calls from the 5' RACE reads with MiXCR, one row per CDR3 protein. The profile shows some 9,900 distinct CDR3 sequences, less than 15% of them singletons. Many counts were recorded for this clonotype. What it binds is not known. Documented time point: sample taken at primary tumor resection. The CDR3 covers 15 residues. CDR1 MDHEN and CDR2 SYDVKM come from the germline V gene. V was shortened by 7 bases and J by 6 bases, with 21 bases between the two germline ends. The source of this sequence is a male donor with early-stage non-small cell lung cancer. This material consisted of lung tumor tissue, taken at surgery. This chain connects TRBV28 to TRBJ1-1; no clear D gene. The CDR3 nucleotides read TGTGCCAGCACCGCTCCCAACAGACGGTACCCTGAAGCTTTCTTT. This gives the protein CASTAPNRRYPEAFF.